The 13 T cell receptor beta chains below were found in one sample sequenced in a study of human T cells and chemical hapten exposure (dated by TCRdb to 2020 to 2023). Sample time point, as interpreted from the label and publication: patch test 3, about 24 weeks after DPC sensitization. The treatment or condition label, as the study defines it: therapeutic diphenylcyclopropenone sensitization with weekly scalp DPC. The protocol used for the library was RACE. The reads were generated on a NextSeq 500. TCRdb reworked the public reads: Q25 trimming with fastp, MiXCR clone assembly, productive beta chains retained. Entries are consolidated by CDR3 protein sequence, retaining the most common genes and DNA. This sample gives tens of thousands of distinct CDR3 sequences in total; 10% to 15% of them show up just once. The top ten clones comprise approximately 5% of the sample. Material: whole blood, obtained in connection with sensitization to the hapten diphenylcyclopropenone (DPC). The receptors stem from a woman aged 50 to 65 with alopecia areata. Some clones in this sample may be carry-over from other donors' samples.

This clonotype was counted many times. The gene calls are TRBV5-5 and TRBJ2-3; 8 nucleotides align to TRBD1. In germline, CDR1 is SGHKS, CDR2 YYEKEE (reference sequence). The CDR3 covers 16 residues. The V gene end was trimmed by 0 bases and the J gene end by 4 bases; junction bases not matched to a gene: 7. CDR3 in DNA: TGTGCCAGCAGCTTGGTTCTCACAGGGGGTTCAGATACGCAGTATTTT. Amino acids: CASSLVLTGGSDTQYF. The full variable domain, rest sourced from reference TRBV5-5 and TRBJ2-3, is DAGVTQSPTHLIKTRGQQVTLRCSPISGHKSVSWYQQVLGQGPQFIFQYYEKEERGRGNFPDRFSARQFPNYSSELNVNALLLGDSALYLCASSLVLTGGSDTQYFGPGTRLTVL.

The V call is TRBV4-1, the J call TRBJ2-3; 8 bases agree with TRBD2. The germline gives CDR1 MGHRA, CDR2 YSYEKL. J lost 3 bases, V lost 3 bases, and 17 bases had no gene match. The CDR3 extends over 19 amino acids. The CDR3 DNA reads as TGCGCCAGCAGCCACCCACTAGCGGCAGTGGGGCACGGGACAGATACGCAGTATTTT. This codes for CASSHPLAAVGHGTDTQYF.

This clonotype was seen at least ten times. The rearrangement uses TRBV18 and TRBJ2-7, with 14 bases that match TRBD2. The germline CDR1 and CDR2 sequences are KGHSH and LQKENI. This CDR3 is 20 amino acids long. With 6 bases clipped from V and 5 bases from J, the junction kept 21 bases outside the gene matches. In DNA, the CDR3 is TGTGCCAGCTCCCCATCATTCGGACTAGCGGGAGGCACTCATAGGGACGAGCAGTACTTC. It yields the protein CASSPSFGLAGGTHRDEQYF. The complete variable domain, with remaining parts taken from reference TRBV18 and TRBJ2-7, reads NAGVMQNPRHLVRRRGQEARLRCSPMKGHSHVYWYRQLPEEGLKFMVYLQKENIIDESGMPKERFSAEFPKEGPSILRIQQVVRGDSAAYFCASSPSFGLAGGTHRDEQYFGPGTRLTVT.

The chain recombines TRBV29-1 with TRBJ2-1; D unclear. V was clipped by 4 bases and J by 6 bases, with 4 bases between them. Germline V gene lookup returns CDR1 SQVTM and CDR2 ANQGSEA. The CDR3 is 10 amino acids. The chain's CDR3 is CSVGANEQFF. In nucleotides, the CDR3 is TGCAGCGTTGGTGCCAATGAGCAGTTCTTC.

The sample holds a few counts of this clonotype. The V call is TRBV7-8, the J call TRBJ2-1, with 7 positions matching TRBD2. After removal of 5 bases from V and 0 bases from J, the junction contained 1 base not matched to a gene. The germline CDR1 and CDR2 sequences are SGHVS and FQNEAQ. The CDR3 runs to 14 residues. Here the CDR3 reads CASSREASYNEQFF. DNA for the CDR3: TGTGCCAGCAGCCGGGAGGCCTCCTACAATGAGCAGTTCTTC.

This clonotype was observed at least ten times. V gene TRBV21-1 combines with J gene TRBJ2-3; TRBD2 was called by the table and not checked on the DNA. TRBV21-1 is reported as a pseudogene. The CDR3 has 15 residues. The CDR3 spells CASSKQRERADTQYF. CDR3 sequence (DNA): TGTGCCAGCAGCAAGCAGCGGGAGCGGGCAGATACGCAGTATTTT.

The chain employs TRBV7-9 and TRBJ1-1; D gene uncertain. V was shortened by 3 bases and J by 1 base, with 12 bases between the two germline ends. Germline CDR1 and CDR2: SEHNR and FQNEAQ (reference sequence). CDR3 length: 15 residues. The DNA for the CDR3 is TGTGCCAGCAGCTTGGCCGCGGAACCGAACACTGAAGCTTTCTTT. Protein product: CASSLAAEPNTEAFF.

This clonotype was seen a few times. This rearrangement joins TRBV6-6 to TRBJ1-1; no definite D call. Trimming pared 2 bases from V and 4 bases from J, leaving 20 bases between. The CDR3 has 17 amino acids. Germline V CDR1 and CDR2: MNHNY, SVGAGI (reference sequence). The CDR3 sequence: CASSYPIGLVSVTEAFF. The CDR3 nucleotides are TGTGCCAGCAGTTACCCGATAGGACTCGTGTCGGTCACTGAAGCTTTCTTT.

This clonotype was seen repeatedly, ten times or more. This sequence joins TRBV7-3 and TRBJ1-5; 8 positions agree with TRBD1. V was clipped by 5 bases and J by 7 bases; unmatched bases: 4. CDR1 SGHTA and CDR2 FQGTGA come from the germline V gene. The CDR3 is 13 residues long. The CDR3 sequence is CASSMTGEQPQHF. CDR3 in DNA: TGTGCCAGCAGCATGACAGGGGAACAGCCCCAGCATTTT.

The rearrangement uses TRBV29-1 and TRBJ2-3; possibly TRBD2 for D (6 bases). CDR1 and CDR2 (germline): SQVTM, ANQGSEA. V lost 7 bases and J 5 bases, leaving 13 bases between the germline ends. The CDR3 contains 12 residues. DNA for the CDR3: TGCAGCGGCCGGGAGTTCGGAGATACGCAGTATTTT. Its protein product is CSGREFGDTQYF.

In its sample, this clonotype was seen a few times. V and J are TRBV20-1 and TRBJ1-1, with D possibly being TRBD1 (6 bases). Germline V gene data show CDR1 as DFQATT and CDR2 as SNEGSKA (reference sequence). The V gene lost 3 bases and the J gene lost 1 base, with 15 bases spanning the gap. This CDR3 is 15 amino acids long. The CDR3 protein is CSARKPGQTNTEAFF. The DNA for the CDR3 is TGCAGTGCTAGGAAACCGGGACAAACGAACACTGAAGCTTTCTTT.

This clonotype was observed a handful of times. The V and J genes are TRBV7-9 and TRBJ2-1; TRBD2 matches at 10 bases. CDR3 length: 16 amino acids. Germline CDR1 SEHNR, CDR2 FQNEAQ (reference sequence). The ends lost 3 bases at V and 7 bases at J; junction bases unmatched: 9. CDR3 DNA sequence: TGTGCCAGCAGCTTGTCAAGCGGGAGGGCCCAGAATGAGCAGTTCTTC. Amino acid sequence: CASSLSSGRAQNEQFF.

The rearrangement uses TRBV18 and TRBJ2-7, with 7 nucleotides matching TRBD2. The germline V gene encodes CDR1 KGHSH and CDR2 LQKENI. With V trimmed by 2 bases and J by 2 bases, 6 bases remained unmatched. The CDR3 has 15 residues. The CDR3 loop reads CASSPWREGAYEQYF. The CDR3, as DNA: TGTGCCAGCTCACCATGGAGGGAGGGCGCCTACGAGCAGTACTTC.